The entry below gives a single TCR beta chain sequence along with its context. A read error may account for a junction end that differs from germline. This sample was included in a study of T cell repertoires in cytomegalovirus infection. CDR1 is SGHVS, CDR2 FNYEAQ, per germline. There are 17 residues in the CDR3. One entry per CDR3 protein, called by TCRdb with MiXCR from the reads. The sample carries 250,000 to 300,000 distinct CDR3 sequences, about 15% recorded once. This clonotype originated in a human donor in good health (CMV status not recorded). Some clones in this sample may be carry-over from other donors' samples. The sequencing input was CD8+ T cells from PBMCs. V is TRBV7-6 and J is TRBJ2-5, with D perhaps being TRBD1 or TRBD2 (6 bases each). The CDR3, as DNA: TGTGCCAACAGCTTAAGATCGGGGGCGCGTCTACAAGAGACCCAGTACTTC. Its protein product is CANSLRSGARLQETQYF.